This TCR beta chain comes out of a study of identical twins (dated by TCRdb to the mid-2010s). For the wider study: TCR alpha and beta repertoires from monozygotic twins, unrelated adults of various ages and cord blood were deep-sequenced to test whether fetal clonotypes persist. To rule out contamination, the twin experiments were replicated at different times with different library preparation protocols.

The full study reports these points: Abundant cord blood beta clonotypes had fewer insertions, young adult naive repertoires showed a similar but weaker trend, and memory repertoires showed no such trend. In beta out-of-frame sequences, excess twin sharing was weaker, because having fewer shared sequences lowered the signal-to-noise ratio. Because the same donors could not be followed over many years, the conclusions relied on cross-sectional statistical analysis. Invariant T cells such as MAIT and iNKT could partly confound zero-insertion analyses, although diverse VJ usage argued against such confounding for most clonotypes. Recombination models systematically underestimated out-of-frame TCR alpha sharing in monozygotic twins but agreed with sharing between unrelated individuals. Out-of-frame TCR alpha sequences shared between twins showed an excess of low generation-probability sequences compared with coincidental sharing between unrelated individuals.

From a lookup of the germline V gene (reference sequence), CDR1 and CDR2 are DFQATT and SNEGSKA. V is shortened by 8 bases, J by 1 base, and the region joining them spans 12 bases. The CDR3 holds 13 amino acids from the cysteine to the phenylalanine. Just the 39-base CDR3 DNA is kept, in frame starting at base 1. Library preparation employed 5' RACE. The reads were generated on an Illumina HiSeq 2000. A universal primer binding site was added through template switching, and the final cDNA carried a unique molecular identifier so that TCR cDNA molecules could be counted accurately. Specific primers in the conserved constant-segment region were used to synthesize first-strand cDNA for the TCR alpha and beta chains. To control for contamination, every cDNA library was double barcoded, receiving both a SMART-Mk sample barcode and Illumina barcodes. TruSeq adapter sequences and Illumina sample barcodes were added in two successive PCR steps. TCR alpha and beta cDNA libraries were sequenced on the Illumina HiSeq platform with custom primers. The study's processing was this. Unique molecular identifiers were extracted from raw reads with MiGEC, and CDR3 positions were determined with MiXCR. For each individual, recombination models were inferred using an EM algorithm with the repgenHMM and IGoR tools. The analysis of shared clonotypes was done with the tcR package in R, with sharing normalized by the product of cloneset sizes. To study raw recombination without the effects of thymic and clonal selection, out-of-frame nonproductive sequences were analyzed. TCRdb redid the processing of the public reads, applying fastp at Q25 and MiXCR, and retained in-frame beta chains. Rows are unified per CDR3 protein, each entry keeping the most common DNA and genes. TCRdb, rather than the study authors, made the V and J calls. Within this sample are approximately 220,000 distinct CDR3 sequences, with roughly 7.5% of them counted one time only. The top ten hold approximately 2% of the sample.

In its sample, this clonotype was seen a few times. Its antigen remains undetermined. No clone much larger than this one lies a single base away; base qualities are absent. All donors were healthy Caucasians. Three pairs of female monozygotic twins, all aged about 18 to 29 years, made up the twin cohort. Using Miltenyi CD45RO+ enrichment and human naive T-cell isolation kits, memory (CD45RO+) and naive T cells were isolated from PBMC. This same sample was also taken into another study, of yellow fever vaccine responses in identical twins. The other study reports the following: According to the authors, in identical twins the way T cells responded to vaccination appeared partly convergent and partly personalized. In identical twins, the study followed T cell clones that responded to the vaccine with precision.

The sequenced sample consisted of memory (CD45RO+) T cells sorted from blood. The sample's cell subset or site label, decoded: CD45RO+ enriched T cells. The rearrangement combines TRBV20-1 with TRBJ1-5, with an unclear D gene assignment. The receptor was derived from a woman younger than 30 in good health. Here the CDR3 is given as CSPRASSNQPQHF. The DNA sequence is TGCAGTCCCCGGGCATCCAGCAATCAGCCCCAGCATTTT.